A single sample is the source of the 22 T cell receptor beta chains below, sequenced in a study of shared clonotypes between healthy human individuals (dated by TCRdb to about 2020). The receptor library was made with the immunoSEQ multiplex PCR assay. Sourced from immuneACCESS, this table was stored by TCRdb with only in-frame sequences that have V and J called. A share of the clones is absent; for the studies checked, an unresolved V gene accounts for under half, and the remainder has no known explanation. Here the sample has some 580,000 clones; almost 97% occur a single time. The ten largest clones add up to around 0.06% of the sample. Sequences were obtained from naive CD4+ T cells sorted from blood. What this sample's cell subset or site label stands for: CD45RA+ positively selected. These TCRs come from a woman aged 25 to 39 in good health.

The chain is built from TRBV18 and TRBJ2-2; TRBD1 might be the D (5 bases). Germline V lookup: CDR1 KGHSH, CDR2 LQKENI. V lost 6 bases to trimming and J lost 6 bases, with 8 bases between them. CDR3 size: 12 residues. CDR3 residues: CASSQGSGELFF. The CDR3 DNA sequence: TGTGCCAGCTCCCAGGGATCCGGGGAGCTGTTTTTT.

V and J are TRBV6-5 and TRBJ2-3; the D is unclear. Trimming shortened V by 2 bases and J by 2 bases, and 8 bases separated the two germline ends. The germline CDR1 and CDR2 sequences are MNHEY and SVGAGI. The CDR3 runs 14 residues. The CDR3 DNA sequence: TGTGCCAGCAGTTACAAGGATAACACAGATACGCAGTATTTT. Protein product: CASSYKDNTDTQYF.

The V and J genes are TRBV10-3 and TRBJ2-3, with D maybe TRBD2 (6 bases). CDR1 and CDR2 (germline): ENHRY, SYGVKD. Trimming cost V 8 bases and J 3 bases, with 18 bases left between them. The CDR3 totals 15 residues. The CDR3 DNA sequence: TGTGCCATCGGGGTAGCGCACGGAGGGACAGATACGCAGTATTTT. Residues: CAIGVAHGGTDTQYF.

The rearrangement joins TRBV18 to TRBJ1-5; 7 positions agree with TRBD1. Germline CDR1 and CDR2: KGHSH and LQKENI. V dropped 8 bases and J dropped 5; count of bases not matched to a gene: 6. The CDR3 runs to 13 residues. For the CDR3, the DNA is TGTGCCAGCACAGAGACAGGGTATCAGCCCCAGCATTTT. This translates into CASTETGYQPQHF. Combining the CDR3 with reference TRBV18 and TRBJ1-5 gives the whole variable domain NAGVMQNPRHLVRRRGQEARLRCSPMKGHSHVYWYRQLPEEGLKFMVYLQKENIIDESGMPKERFSAEFPKEGPSILRIQQVVRGDSAAYFCASTETGYQPQHFGDGTRLSIL.

This chain uses TRBV19 with TRBJ1-5; D not certain. Germline assignment: CDR1 LNHDA and CDR2 SQIVND (reference sequence). This CDR3 spans 14 amino acids. Trimming pared 7 bases from V and 0 bases from J, leaving 10 bases between. CDR3 residues: CASNGQNSNQPQHF. CDR3 DNA sequence: TGTGCCAGTAATGGGCAGAATAGCAATCAGCCCCAGCATTTT.

The CDR3 region has the DNA TGTGCCAGTAACCGGGACAGGGGAGATGACGACTATGGCTACACCTTC. Translation: CASNRDRGDDDYGYTF. The chain links TRBV19 to TRBJ1-2, with 10 bases lining up with TRBD1. CDR1 is LNHDA, CDR2 SQIVND, per germline (reference sequence). V lost 7 bases to trimming and J lost 3 bases; unmatched junction nucleotides: 11. The CDR3 totals 16 residues.

CDR3 sequence (DNA): TGTGCCAGCACTGTCCGGGAGGCGGTTACGCAGTATTTT. As protein: CASTVREAVTQYF. V and J are TRBV7-8 and TRBJ2-3; 7 bases agree with TRBD2. Germline V gene sequence: CDR1 SGHVS, CDR2 FQNEAQ. This CDR3 contains 13 residues. Trimming removed 7 bases from V and 8 bases from J; junction bases left unmatched: 9.

V is TRBV29-1 and J is TRBJ1-1, with 10 nucleotides matching TRBD1. Germline CDR1 is SQVTM and CDR2 is ANQGSEA. J was trimmed by 5 bases and V by 7 bases; bases with no gene match: 13. CDR3 length equals 15 residues. The CDR3 region has the DNA TGCAGCGCTACGGCCGGGACAGGGGTGTGGACTGAAGCTTTCTTT. The encoded protein is CSATAGTGVWTEAFF.

The rearrangement links TRBV28 to TRBJ1-2, with a weak D call TRBD1 (5 bases). The germline CDR1 and CDR2 sequences are MDHEN and SYDVKM. V lost 3 bases and J 0 bases, leaving 5 bases between the germline ends. The CDR3 length is 13 residues. The CDR3 spells CASSLTANYGYTF. The CDR3 DNA reads TGTGCCAGCAGTTTGACAGCTAACTATGGCTACACCTTC.

The rearrangement joins TRBV15 to TRBJ2-1; 15 nucleotides agree with TRBD2. Germline values: CDR1 LNHNV, CDR2 YYDKDF (reference sequence). CDR3 length equals 19 residues. With V trimmed by 3 bases and J by 2 bases, 8 bases remained unmatched. The chain's CDR3 is CATSRSGLAGGPTYNEQFF. In DNA, the CDR3 is TGTGCCACCAGCAGGAGTGGACTAGCGGGAGGGCCCACCTACAATGAGCAGTTCTTC.

The V call is TRBV11-2, the J call TRBJ2-1; 13 bases align to TRBD2. Trimming took 3 bases from V and 7 from J; bases not matched to a gene: 12. The CDR3 spans 18 residues. Germline lookup yields CDR1 SGHAT and CDR2 FQNNGV. Here the CDR3 reads CASSLAGQTSGRLNEQFF. For the CDR3, the DNA is TGTGCCAGCAGCTTGGCGGGACAGACTAGCGGGAGGCTGAATGAGCAGTTCTTC. Filled out from reference TRBV11-2 and TRBJ2-1, the complete variable domain reads EAGVAQSPRYKIIEKRQSVAFWCNPISGHATLYWYQQILGQGPKLLIQFQNNGVVDDSQLPKDRFSAERLKGVDSTLKIQPAKLEDSAVYLCASSLAGQTSGRLNEQFFGPGTRLTVL.

The rearrangement joins TRBV5-1 to TRBJ2-3; 11 bases map to TRBD2. Germline loops: CDR1 SGHRS, CDR2 YFSETQ. This CDR3 comprises 15 residues. J lost 0 bases, V lost 3 bases, and 0 bases had no gene match. The CDR3 loop reads CASSSSGGSTDTQYF. CDR3 nucleotide sequence: TGCGCCAGCAGCTCTAGCGGGGGGAGCACAGATACGCAGTATTTT.

The V gene is TRBV6-6, the J gene TRBJ2-7; D not resolved. The CDR3 is made up of 12 amino acids. V lost 5 bases and J lost 2, with 7 bases in between. Germline assignment: CDR1 MNHNY and CDR2 SVGAGI (reference sequence). CDR3 sequence reads: CASSRVTYEQYF. The CDR3 DNA reads as TGTGCCAGCAGTCGCGTTACCTACGAGCAGTACTTC.

CDR3 nucleotides: TGCGCCAGCAGCCAAGATATTGGGACAGGGAGTAATGAGCAGTTCTTC. It yields the protein CASSQDIGTGSNEQFF. The chain joins TRBV4-1 to TRBJ2-1; 9 bases line up with TRBD1. The CDR3 is 16 amino acids. The J segment lost 7 bases and the V segment lost 0 bases, leaving 7 bases of the junction unmatched. Germline V gives CDR1 MGHRA, CDR2 YSYEKL.

The gene calls are TRBV12-5 and TRBJ2-1, with 7 bases matching TRBD1. The CDR3 totals 18 residues. CDR1 LGHNT and CDR2 FRNRAP come from the germline V gene. With V trimmed by 6 bases and J by 4 bases, 18 bases remained unmatched. The CDR3 protein is CASGPHPHRLQGYNEQFF. For the CDR3, the DNA is TGTGCTAGTGGGCCCCACCCCCACCGACTACAGGGGTACAATGAGCAGTTCTTC.

CDR3 DNA sequence: TGTGCCAGCAGATTCGGACTAGCGGGAGCTGAGCAGTTCTTC. Protein sequence: CASRFGLAGAEQFF. J is TRBJ2-1 and V is TRBV2; 13 nucleotides match TRBD2. Unmatched junction bases numbered 5, after V lost 6 bases and J lost 9 bases. Germline CDR1 and CDR2: SNHLY and FYNNEI. The CDR3 sequence is 14 residues long.

The chain is built from TRBV7-8 and TRBJ1-2, with 8 bases aligning to TRBD1. CDR3 size: 14 residues. Trimming at V came to 0 bases and at J to 6 bases, leaving 3 bases not matched to a gene. Germline V gives CDR1 SGHVS, CDR2 FQNEAQ. The CDR3 here is CASSLARTGHGYTF. DNA of the CDR3: TGTGCCAGCAGCTTAGCTAGGACAGGGCATGGCTACACCTTC.

The V and J genes are TRBV18 and TRBJ2-7; no reliable D call. V lost 2 bases, J lost 5 bases, and 4 bases lay in between. The CDR3 is 11 residues long. Germline lookup yields CDR1 KGHSH and CDR2 LQKENI. The CDR3 region has the DNA TGTGCCAGCTCACCAGACCACGAGCAGTACTTC. Translated, it gives CASSPDHEQYF.

The chain employs TRBV6-5 and TRBJ1-4; tentative D call: TRBD1 (5 bases). The V gene's germline CDR1 is MNHEY and CDR2 SVGAGI. Trimming left V 5 bases short and J 4 bases short, with 14 bases between. The CDR3 consists of 15 residues. The CDR3 protein is CASSRRGGVNEKLFF. The DNA of the CDR3 is TGTGCCAGCAGTCGACGGGGGGGGGTTAATGAAAAACTGTTTTTT.

This chain joins TRBV2 and TRBJ1-6, with a tentative D call TRBD1 (6 bases). The CDR3 has 13 amino acids. The V gene's germline CDR1 is SNHLY and CDR2 FYNNEI. V was shortened by 6 bases and J by 7 bases, with 10 bases between the two germline ends. The CDR3 DNA is TGTGCCAGCAGGGACAGAGTCAATTCACCCCTCCACTTT. The encoded protein is CASRDRVNSPLHF.

DNA for the CDR3: TGTGCCAGCAGCGCCGGACTAGCCCCAACACGCTACAATGAGCAGTTCTTC. It codes for CASSAGLAPTRYNEQFF. The chain recombines TRBV5-4 with TRBJ2-1; TRBD2 agrees at 8 bases. J gave up 3 bases and V 4 bases, and 12 bases lay outside the gene matches. The germline CDR1 and CDR2 sequences are SGHNT and YYREEE (reference sequence). The length of the CDR3 is 17 residues.

In the case of this clone: The same CDR3 arises from other DNA sequences in this sample as well. The rearrangement joins TRBV2 to TRBJ2-3; no definite D call. Germline lookup yields CDR1 SNHLY and CDR2 FYNNEI. The CDR3 loop spans 12 amino acids. V dropped 6 bases and J dropped 0 bases, with 4 bases sitting between them. CDR3 nucleotides: TGTGCCAGCAGCCCTAGCACAGATACGCAGTATTTT. It is translated as CASSPSTDTQYF.